These 23 T cell receptor beta chains were sequenced from one sample in a study of response to subunit inactivated influenza vaccine. TCRdb itself ran the RT-PCR reads through MiXCR, one entry per CDR3 protein. Of more than 250,000 distinct CDR3 sequences in the sample, 20% to 25% were seen once. The source material was PBMCs from blood, sampled about 20 months after vaccination. Receptor source: a man between 50 and 69 years old who received an inactivated influenza vaccine.

This clonotype was recorded a few times. This rearrangement joins TRBV7-2 to TRBJ1-6; D is ambiguous. V was trimmed by 0 bases and J by 6 bases, leaving 15 bases between them. CDR1 is SGHTA and CDR2 is FQGNSA in the germline V gene. CDR3 length equals 17 residues. CDR3 loop: CASSLAFVGSVNSPLHF. For the CDR3, the DNA is TGTGCCAGCAGCTTAGCTTTTGTGGGTTCGGTTAATTCACCCCTCCACTTT.

This chain joins TRBV6-4 and TRBJ1-2, with a weak D call TRBD1 (5 bases). V was pared by 0 bases and J by 2 bases, with 10 bases between. The CDR3 has 15 residues. The germline V gene has CDR1 MRHNA and CDR2 SNTAGT. CDR3 region: CASSDSSRDNYGYTF. Here the CDR3 DNA reads TGTGCCAGCAGTGACTCATCAAGGGACAACTATGGCTACACCTTC.

This clonotype was picked up many times. This chain joins TRBV5-4 and TRBJ2-7; 8 bases map to TRBD1. Trimming took 1 base from V and 4 from J; bases not matched to a gene: 7. CDR1 is SGHNT, CDR2 YYREEE, per germline (reference sequence). The CDR3 sequence is 15 residues long. CDR3 bases: TGTGCCAGCAGCTTGAAGGGACAGGCATTATACGAGCAGTACTTC. Residues: CASSLKGQALYEQYF.

CDR3: CASSSPSGGGADTQYF. The CDR3 DNA is TGTGCCAGCAGTTCGCCTAGCGGAGGGGGGGCAGATACGCAGTATTTT. The gene calls are TRBV28 and TRBJ2-3; maybe TRBD2 (7 bases). The length of the CDR3 is 16 residues. In germline, CDR1 is MDHEN, CDR2 SYDVKM. Trimming stripped 4 bases from V and 4 bases from J, with 18 bases between.

This clonotype was detected a few times. The chain recombines TRBV30 with TRBJ1-5; TRBD1 is a possible D gene (5 bases). V lost 0 bases, J lost 9 bases, and 9 bases lay in between. The CDR3 is 12 residues long. The germline CDR1 and CDR2 sequences are GTSNPN and SVGIG (reference sequence). The CDR3 loop is CAWSVPGRPQHF. In DNA form, the CDR3 reads TGTGCCTGGAGTGTACCGGGACGGCCCCAGCATTTT.

The V call is TRBV12-3 or TRBV12-4, the J call TRBJ2-3, with 12 bases fitting TRBD2. J gave up 0 bases and V 6 bases, and 7 bases lay outside the gene matches. The CDR3 totals 17 residues. This CDR3 reads CASSPGLAGPSTDTQYF. The CDR3 nucleotides read TGTGCCAGCAGCCCTGGACTAGCGGGACCAAGCACAGATACGCAGTATTTT.

This clonotype was observed a handful of times. The chain couples TRBV4-2 to TRBJ2-1, with D possibly TRBD1 on 7 matching bases. Trimming left V 1 base short and J 8 bases short, with 15 bases between. Per the germline V gene, CDR1 is LGHNA and CDR2 is YNFKEQ. This CDR3 comprises 15 residues. The CDR3 DNA follows: TGTGCCAGCAGCCAAGTCCAGGGGGGCTCTGATGAGCAGTTCTTC. Translated: CASSQVQGGSDEQFF.

The J gene is TRBJ1-5, the V gene TRBV7-2, with unresolved D. V was pared by 2 bases and J by 5 bases, with 4 bases between. The CDR3 length is 12 residues. The germline gives CDR1 SGHTA, CDR2 FQGNSA. CDR3 in amino acids: CASSLPYQPQHF. CDR3 bases: TGTGCCAGCAGCTTACCGTATCAGCCCCAGCATTTT.

The chain has TRBV12-3 or TRBV12-4 and TRBJ1-5; TRBD1 might be the D (5 bases). V lost 8 bases and J lost 4, with 15 bases in between. The CDR3 sequence is 14 residues long. In DNA form, the CDR3 reads TGTGCCAGCGCCGGGACGGAGGCTAATCAGCCCCAGCATTTT. Its translation: CASAGTEANQPQHF.

The rearrangement uses TRBV20-1 and TRBJ2-3, with 12 bases aligning to TRBD2. Germline-derived CDR1 and CDR2 are DFQATT and SNEGSKA (reference sequence). This CDR3 contains 16 residues. Germline trimming cut 5 bases from V and 2 bases from J; bases unmatched to any gene: 8. The CDR3 sequence: CSAPYLAGGSTDTQYF. The DNA of the CDR3 is TGCAGTGCTCCTTATCTAGCGGGAGGGTCCACAGATACGCAGTATTTT.

This clonotype was counted a few times. This chain uses TRBV20-1 with TRBJ1-2, with 10 bases matching TRBD1. CDR1 is DFQATT and CDR2 is SNEGSKA in the germline V gene (reference sequence). This CDR3 spans 13 amino acids. CDR3 sequence: CTPTGTGVYGYTF. CDR3 coding DNA: TGCACACCTACCGGGACAGGGGTCTATGGCTACACCTTC.

This clonotype was counted a few times. CDR3 amino acids: CASSTGRAGEQFF. In DNA, the CDR3 is TGTGCCAGTAGTACGGGCCGAGCGGGTGAGCAGTTCTTC. V usage is TRBV19 and J usage is TRBJ2-1, with D maybe TRBD2 (6 bases). This CDR3 is 13 amino acids long. The V end lost 4 bases, the J end lost 9 bases, and 13 bases lay between the germline ends. Germline CDR1 is LNHDA and CDR2 is SQIVND (reference sequence). The full variable domain, with the rest looked up from reference TRBV19 and TRBJ2-1, is DGGITQSPKYLFRKEGQNVTLSCEQNLNHDAMYWYRQDPGQGLRLIYYSQIVNDFQKGDIAEGYSVSREKKESFPLTVTSAQKNPTAFYLCASSTGRAGEQFFGPGTRLTVL.

The chain uses TRBV7-6 and TRBJ2-3; no reliable D call. V shed 1 base and J shed 0 bases, with 11 bases lying between them. In germline, CDR1 is SGHVS, CDR2 FNYEAQ. This CDR3 comprises 16 residues. DNA of the CDR3: TGTGCCAGCAGCTTAGACGCTCCGCCGAGCACAGATACGCAGTATTTT. Encoded protein: CASSLDAPPSTDTQYF.

The CDR3 is CASTRTRGPNEKLFF. The CDR3 nucleotides are TGTGCCAGCACCCGAACGAGGGGACCTAATGAAAAACTGTTTTTT. The chain is built from TRBV7-6 and TRBJ1-4, with a possible D match to TRBD1 (5 bases). The germline CDR1 and CDR2 sequences are SGHVS and FNYEAQ. With 7 bases removed from V and 3 bases from J, the gap between germline ends came to 15 bases. The length of the CDR3 is 15 residues. The whole variable domain, remainder taken from reference TRBV7-6 and TRBJ1-4, is GAGVSQSPRYKVTKRGQDVALRCDPISGHVSLYWYRQALGQGPEFLTYFNYEAQQDKSGLPNDRFSAERPEGSISTLTIQRTEQRDSAMYRCASTRTRGPNEKLFFGSGTQLSVL.

The genes are TRBV20-1 and TRBJ2-2; TRBD2 matches at 7 bases. This CDR3 has 16 residues. CDR1 and CDR2 from the germline V gene are DFQATT and SNEGSKA (reference sequence). V lost 0 bases to trimming and J lost 4 bases; unmatched junction nucleotides: 8. The CDR3 DNA reads TGCAGTGCTAGAGAAGCGGGGCGGCCCGGCACCGGGGAGCTGTTTTTT. Translating it yields CSAREAGRPGTGELFF.

The chain combines TRBV7-9 with TRBJ2-7; TRBD1 agrees at 10 bases. The CDR3 is 15 amino acids. Germline V CDR1 and CDR2: SEHNR, FQNEAQ (reference sequence). The V and J ends lost 1 base and 3 bases, in that order; junction bases with no gene match: 3. CDR3 protein: CASSLGDRGLYEQYF. The CDR3 bases are TGTGCCAGCAGCTTAGGGGACAGGGGTCTCTACGAGCAGTACTTC.

This clonotype turned up a few times. This chain links TRBV7-2 with TRBJ2-2, with unresolved D. This CDR3 contains 16 residues. Germline V CDR1 and CDR2: SGHTA, FQGNSA. Trimming stripped 0 bases from V and 0 bases from J, with 8 bases between. CDR3 coding DNA: TGTGCCAGCAGCTTAGCGCTAGGCGCGAACACCGGGGAGCTGTTTTTT. It yields the protein CASSLALGANTGELFF.

J is TRBJ1-2 and V is TRBV20-1; no clear D. Trimming removed 0 bases at V and 4 bases at J, with 18 bases between. CDR3 length equals 16 residues. Germline V lookup: CDR1 DFQATT, CDR2 SNEGSKA (reference sequence). The CDR3: CSARESDRAAIYGYTF. For the CDR3, the DNA is TGCAGTGCTAGAGAGTCCGATCGGGCAGCAATCTATGGCTACACCTTC.

The chain couples TRBV15 to TRBJ1-6; unclear D gene. The CDR3 runs 13 residues. Trimming pared 5 bases from V and 7 bases from J, leaving 9 bases between. Germline CDR1 reads LNHNV; CDR2 reads YYDKDF (reference sequence). CDR3 sequence: CATSLGRNSPLHF. CDR3 nucleotides: TGTGCCACCAGCCTCGGAAGGAATTCACCCCTCCACTTT.

The CDR3 DNA reads TGTGCCAGCAGTTTGCACGGGACTAGCCTTGCCGAGCAGTACTTC. Protein sequence: CASSLHGTSLAEQYF. The chain combines TRBV27 with TRBJ2-7, with 9 positions matching TRBD2. After removal of 3 bases from V and 6 bases from J, the junction contained 9 bases not matched to a gene. This CDR3 region has 15 residues. The germline CDR1 and CDR2 sequences are MNHEY and SMNVEV (reference sequence).

The J gene is TRBJ2-3, the V gene TRBV4-1; D possibly uses TRBD1 or TRBD2 (5 bases each). V dropped 3 bases and J dropped 2 bases, with 15 bases sitting between them. CDR1 is MGHRA and CDR2 is YSYEKL in the germline V gene. The CDR3 length is 16 residues. In DNA form, the CDR3 reads TGCGCCAGCAGCCACCCGGGTCGGGACGTCACAGATACGCAGTATTTT. It translates to CASSHPGRDVTDTQYF.

The sample holds many counts of this clonotype. The chain has TRBV5-1 and TRBJ1-1; D remains ambiguous. Per the germline V gene, CDR1 is SGHRS and CDR2 is YFSETQ. The CDR3 is 15 amino acids. With 2 bases removed from V and 4 bases from J, the gap between germline ends came to 15 bases. The CDR3 is CASSLMGGPGTEAFF. The CDR3 nucleotides are TGCGCCAGCAGCTTAATGGGAGGGCCTGGCACTGAAGCTTTCTTT.

This clonotype was counted only a few times. The CDR3 is CASSQDPPQYF. The CDR3 bases are TGTGCCAGCAGTCAAGACCCGCCGCAGTATTTT. This chain links TRBV12-3 or TRBV12-4 with TRBJ2-3; no definite D call. Trimming took off 5 bases at V and 10 bases at J, with 10 bases between the two ends. This CDR3 is 11 amino acids long.